Following are 8 T cell receptor beta chains from one sample sequenced in a study of shared T cell receptors in the human thymus. TCRdb's table, derived via immunoSEQ multiplex PCR, lists solely in-frame clones and lacks some. Here the sample spans approximately 580,000 clones, roughly 74% being singletons. The same sample was also studied in work on human thymus T cells.

Sequences were obtained from thymocytes. The receptors here all came from a boy less than two years old with a congenital heart defect.

This clone has a handful of counts. The genes are TRBV28 and TRBJ2-1; 13 nucleotides agree with TRBD2. The trim removed 11 bases at V and 3 bases at J, leaving 10 bases unmatched. In germline, CDR1 is MDHEN, CDR2 SYDVKM. This CDR3 is built from 16 residues. As DNA, the CDR3 is TGTGCCGCCGGAGGACTAGCGGGAGTCGACTACAATGAGCAGTTCTTC. Translation gives CAAGGLAGVDYNEQFF.

The chain has TRBV28 and TRBJ1-1; TRBD1 matches at 7 bases. With V trimmed by 8 bases and J by 1 base, 10 bases remained unmatched. The CDR3 spans 15 residues. Germline V gene sequence: CDR1 MDHEN, CDR2 SYDVKM. CDR3 sequence (DNA): TGTGCCAGCCCCCTCGGGGCAGGGGGGAACACTGAAGCTTTCTTT. It encodes CASPLGAGGNTEAFF.

This clone occurred a few times. The rearrangement joins TRBV29-1 to TRBJ1-1; tentatively, D is TRBD1 (5 bases). Germline V gene sequence: CDR1 SQVTM, CDR2 ANQGSEA. The CDR3 is 14 residues long. The V end was cut by 4 bases, the J end by 7 bases, with 19 bases between. CDR3 amino acids: CSVAGEGVSGEAFF. The DNA of the CDR3 is TGCAGCGTTGCCGGTGAAGGGGTCTCGGGTGAAGCTTTCTTT.

Here the CDR3 DNA reads TGTGCCAGCAGCTGGACAGGGCTAAAAGAGACCCAGTACTTC. Protein: CASSWTGLKETQYF. The chain carries TRBV7-6 and TRBJ2-5, with 8 bases matching TRBD1. The CDR3 covers 14 residues. Germline V gene data show CDR1 as SGHVS and CDR2 as FNYEAQ. Trimming removed 4 bases from V and 3 bases from J; junction bases left unmatched: 4.

The CDR3 protein is CASSPRTGGMNTEAFF. CDR3 in DNA: TGTGCCAGCAGCCCGCGGACAGGGGGCATGAACACTGAAGCTTTCTTT. J is TRBJ1-1 and V is TRBV9; 11 nucleotides align to TRBD1. The V gene's germline CDR1 is SGDLS and CDR2 YYNGEE. CDR3 length equals 16 residues. V shed 4 bases, J shed 0 bases, and the junction held 5 bases outside the gene matches.

This clone was seen a handful of times. The CDR3, as DNA: TGTGCCAGCAGCTTCGAAGGCCCGAGGTCCTACGAGCAGTACTTC. Translating gives CASSFEGPRSYEQYF. V usage is TRBV11-2 and J usage is TRBJ2-7, with D uncertain. Germline lookup yields CDR1 SGHAT and CDR2 FQNNGV. V lost 3 bases and J 1 base, leaving 13 bases between the germline ends. The CDR3 is made up of 15 amino acids.

The chain joins TRBV5-1 to TRBJ1-5; unclear D gene. Germline V gives CDR1 SGHRS, CDR2 YFSETQ. V lost 4 bases to trimming and J lost 1 base, with 6 bases between them. This CDR3 comprises 13 residues. The CDR3 nucleotides read TGCGCCAGCAGCCGAGGGAGCAATCAGCCCCAGCATTTT. Its translation is CASSRGSNQPQHF.

This rearrangement joins TRBV27 to TRBJ1-2; 10 bases line up with TRBD1. The J segment lost 7 bases and the V segment lost 1 base, leaving 6 bases of the junction unmatched. The germline CDR1 and CDR2 sequences are MNHEY and SMNVEV (reference sequence). This CDR3 is built from 15 residues. CDR3 DNA: TGTGCCAGCAGTTTATGGGGACAGGGGCCTCTTGGCTACACCTTC. Translation: CASSLWGQGPLGYTF.